The source of this T cell receptor beta chain is a study of graft-versus-host responses after intestinal transplantation. Across the study: All of the recipients had induction that used anti-thymocyte globulin, then tacrolimus and steroids for approximately 3 years. Broader study findings: GvH clones were identified in recipient marrow, with some first appearing in ileum or blood. Early HvG declines after transplant were associated with peak circulating GvH clone levels.

The CDR3 contains 14 residues. In its sample, this clone was seen a few times. Its antigen is unknown. Here immunoSEQ multiplex PCR was the method, and the copy in TCRdb shows in-frame clones only, minus some. The sample has around 10,000 clones, more than 85% seen once. This chain uses TRBV21-1 with TRBJ1-3. TRBV21-1 is flagged as a pseudogene. This TCR derives from a human patient who received an intestinal transplant, so some T cells may come from the graft donor. The sequencing here drew on PBMCs, taken approximately 68 days after transplant. The CDR3 bases are TGTGCCAGCAGCAGCACCCACTCTGGAAACACCATATATTTT. Its translation is CASSSTHSGNTIYF.